These 10 T cell receptor beta chains were all obtained from the same sample, sequenced in a study of neoadjuvant nivolumab and ipilimumab in lung cancer. Profiled with immunoSEQ multiplex PCR; TCRdb holds only in-frame clones, not every one. This sample has about 27,000 clones, with 75% to 80% found just once. The starting material was tumor tissue, obtained after neoadjuvant nivolumab, alone or with ipilimumab, at or shortly before surgery. These receptors were taken from an adult with non-small cell lung cancer.

The chain combines TRBV5-1 with TRBJ2-1, with 8 bases aligning to TRBD2. Germline V lookup: CDR1 SGHRS, CDR2 YFSETQ. The CDR3 runs to 15 residues. Trimming at V came to 3 bases and at J to 7 bases, leaving 9 bases not matched to a gene. In DNA form, the CDR3 reads TGCGCCAGCAGCTCGCTCGGGGGGGAAGGGAATGAGCAGTTCTTC. It encodes CASSSLGGEGNEQFF.

The DNA for the CDR3 is TGTGCCAGCAGCCAGCGAAACTATGGCTACACCTTC. Translating gives CASSQRNYGYTF. The chain carries TRBV7-2 and TRBJ1-2; D is undetermined. Deletions cut 5 bases from V and 2 bases from J, with 6 bases between. The CDR3 covers 12 residues. Germline V CDR1 and CDR2: SGHTA, FQGNSA.

The genes are TRBV6-6 and TRBJ1-2; 7 bases agree with TRBD1. The CDR3 loop spans 14 amino acids. With 5 bases clipped from V and 4 bases from J, the junction kept 7 bases outside the gene matches. Germline CDR1 MNHNY, CDR2 SVGAGI (reference sequence). The DNA of the CDR3 is TGTGCCAGCAGTCCCCACAGGGGCCCCTATGGCTACACCTTC. This translates into CASSPHRGPYGYTF.

The chain has TRBV7-9 and TRBJ2-2; 7 bases fit TRBD2. The junction had 6 bases not matched to a gene; V was cut back by 2 bases and J by 0 bases. Germline assignment: CDR1 SEHNR and CDR2 FQNEAQ (reference sequence). CDR3 length: 17 residues. CDR3 in DNA: TGTGCCAGCAGCTTAACTATGGCGGGGGCGAACACCGGGGAGCTGTTTTTT. This translates into CASSLTMAGANTGELFF.

This clone was found once. This sequence joins TRBV30 and TRBJ1-3, with TRBD1 as a possible D gene (5 bases). The CDR3 is 13 amino acids. From germline, CDR1 is GTSNPN and CDR2 SVGIG (reference sequence). V was trimmed by 0 bases and J by 2 bases, leaving 5 bases between them. CDR3 DNA: TGTGCCTGGAGTGTACAGGCTGGAAACACCATATATTTT. Translation gives CAWSVQAGNTIYF.

The chain carries TRBV7-9 and TRBJ2-1, with 8 bases fitting TRBD1. The CDR3 has 14 amino acids. After removal of 3 bases from V and 7 bases from J, the junction contained 5 bases not matched to a gene. Germline-derived CDR1 and CDR2 are SEHNR and FQNEAQ (reference sequence). The DNA of the CDR3 is TGTGCCAGCAGCTTTACCGGACAGGGTAATGAGCAGTTCTTC. It translates to CASSFTGQGNEQFF.

This sequence joins TRBV7-6 and TRBJ2-7; 10 bases map to TRBD2. The CDR3 covers 15 residues. V gave up 1 base and J gave up 5 bases; unmatched junction bases: 5. CDR1 is SGHVS, CDR2 FNYEAQ, per germline. The CDR3 protein is CASSLGSGGLHEQYF. CDR3 DNA sequence: TGTGCCAGCAGCTTAGGTAGCGGGGGGCTACACGAGCAGTACTTC.

In this sample, this clone turned up a few times. V gene TRBV30 combines with J gene TRBJ1-4; weak D call: TRBD1 (5 bases). In germline, CDR1 is GTSNPN, CDR2 SVGIG (reference sequence). V dropped 2 bases and J dropped 3 bases, with 10 bases sitting between them. The CDR3 runs to 14 residues. CDR3 residues: CAWSYGGSNEKLFF. The CDR3 DNA reads as TGTGCCTGGAGTTACGGGGGGTCTAATGAAAAACTGTTTTTT.

This clone came up a few times. The CDR3 sequence is CASNRQSNTEAFF. The CDR3, as DNA: TGTGCCAGCAATAGACAGTCGAACACTGAAGCTTTCTTT. The chain joins TRBV6-5 to TRBJ1-1; TRBD1 might be the D (5 bases). The germline V and J ends were trimmed by 7 bases and 1 base, with 10 bases remaining between them. The germline V gene encodes CDR1 MNHEY and CDR2 SVGAGI. The CDR3 totals 13 residues.

V usage is TRBV5-6 and J usage is TRBJ2-1; no clear D. In germline, CDR1 is SGHDT, CDR2 YYEEEE. The CDR3 contains 11 residues. V gave up 8 bases and J gave up 5 bases, with 8 bases separating them. The CDR3 coding sequence is TGTGCCAGTCCCTCGCACAATGAGCAGTTCTTC. Translated: CASPSHNEQFF.